A single sample gave rise to the 21 T cell receptor beta chains below, sequenced in a study of tumor-infiltrating lymphocytes in primary liver carcinoma. With a constant-region primer, TCR beta cDNA was made from approximately 500 ng of total RNA. Amplification in three nested multiplex PCR rounds with slightly modified ARM-PCR gave rise to TCR beta libraries. Researchers ran the first two PCR rounds for around 10 cycles each with TRBV1-TRBV30 forward primers and a C-beta reverse primer. TCRdb reprocessed the multiplex PCR reads via MiXCR and lists one record per CDR3 protein. This sample carries about 32,000 distinct CDR3 sequences, roughly 80% of them seen once, and the ten largest clones take 16%. Co-extraction of RNA and DNA was performed on roughly 17-32 mg of unsorted bulk tissue. The sequenced sample was liver tumor tissue from sampling region 4. Subset: tumor region T4, right-lateral pole. The receptors stem from a man between 35 and 55 years old with primary liver carcinoma and hepatitis B virus infection.

Turning to this clonotype: Since no conserved phenylalanine or tryptophan closes the CDR3, a read error is the likely cause. V gene TRBV7-8 combines with J gene TRBJ2-3; no clear D gene. The germline V and J ends were trimmed by 5 bases and 2 bases, with 11 bases remaining between them. This CDR3 has 14 residues. From germline, CDR1 is SGHVS and CDR2 FQNEAQ. DNA for the CDR3: TGTGCCAGCAGCATTTGCGGATACACAGATACGCAGTATGTT. Protein sequence: CASSICGYTDTQYV.

With regard to this clonotype: A much more abundant neighbour one base away suggests this may be a read error. The chain links TRBV2 to TRBJ1-1, with D possibly TRBD1 on 5 matching bases. Trimming pared 11 bases from V and 1 base from J, leaving 14 bases between. The CDR3 extends over 13 amino acids. Per germline, CDR1 SNHLY and CDR2 FYNNEI. CDR3 nucleotides: TGTGCCCGACTCCGGGACTGGAACACTGAAGCTTTCTTT. Its translation: CARLRDWNTEAFF.

This rearrangement joins TRBV11-1 to TRBJ1-2; TRBD1 aligns across 8 bases. Germline CDR1 is SGHAT and CDR2 is FQDESV (reference sequence). CDR3 size: 15 residues. DNA of the CDR3: TGTATCAGCAGCCGCTACAGGGGGGCGAACTATGGCTACACCTTC. It yields the protein CISSRYRGANYGYTF.

Notes on this clonotype: The junction departs from the called germline gene at one end, perhaps through a read error. The V gene is TRBV28, the J gene TRBJ1-2; 9 bases map to TRBD1. CDR3 length: 16 amino acids. Germline V gene data show CDR1 as MDHEN and CDR2 as SYDVKM. Written as DNA, the CDR3 is TGTGCCAGCAGTACATCCCCCGGGACAGGGACCTATGGTTACACCTTC. Encoded protein: CASSTSPGTGTYGYTF.

Turning to this clonotype: The junction departs from the called germline gene at one end, perhaps through a read error. The rearrangement uses TRBV4-3 and TRBJ2-1; TRBD1 aligns across 8 bases. CDR1 and CDR2 (germline): LGHNA, YSLEER. CDR3 length: 14 amino acids. CDR3 coding DNA: TGCGTCAGCAGCCTGGACAGGGTGGGGAATGAGCAGCTCTTC. Its translation is CVSSLDRVGNEQLF.

In the case of this clonotype: A junction end diverges from the germline sequence, so it may reflect a read error. This rearrangement joins TRBV11-3 to TRBJ1-5; perhaps TRBD1 as D (5 bases). Per germline, CDR1 SGHNT and CDR2 YENEEA. The CDR3 has 14 amino acids. The CDR3 bases are TGTGCCAGTGGTGACAGCTATAGCAATCAGCTCCAGCATTTT. This sequence encodes CASGDSYSNQLQHF.

The rearrangement links TRBV11-1 to TRBJ2-7, with D tentatively TRBD2 (5 bases). Deletions cut 4 bases from V and 1 base from J, with 14 bases between. Germline CDR1 SGHAT, CDR2 FQDESV (reference sequence). This CDR3 has 15 amino acids. CDR3 DNA: TGTGCCAGCAGCTCATTCCAGGACTCTTCCTACGAGCAGTACTTC. Translation gives CASSSFQDSSYEQYF.

On this clonotype itself: The CDR3 does not close with the conserved phenylalanine or tryptophan, likely indicating a read error. This chain links TRBV7-3 with TRBJ2-3; D ambiguous. The end of the DNA fits TRBJ1-5 better, so the J call may be wrong. Germline values: CDR1 SGHTA, CDR2 FQGTGA. The length of the CDR3 is 17 residues. CDR3 bases: TGTGCCAGCAGCTCTATAGCGGGAGGGCCTTCTGGGGATACGCAGCATTCT. This gives the protein CASSSIAGGPSGDTQHS.

The CDR3 nucleotides read TGTGCCACCAGCTTTGAGGAGTCGGGCAATCAGCCCCAGTATTTT. It translates to CATSFEESGNQPQYF. The chain couples TRBV12-3 or TRBV12-4 to TRBJ1-5; D ambiguous. The J call may be wrong; the DNA end is better matched by TRBJ2-3. This CDR3 has 15 residues.

As for this clonotype: A junction end diverges from the germline sequence, so it may reflect a read error. This chain uses TRBV29-1 with TRBJ2-1, with 8 bases identical to TRBD2. The CDR3 consists of 13 residues. In germline, CDR1 is SQVTM, CDR2 ANQGSEA. The CDR3 DNA sequence: TGTAGCAGGATTAGCGGGAAGCTCTATGAGCAGTTCTTC. Its protein is CSRISGKLYEQFF.

On this clonotype itself: One end of the junction is discordant with germline, which a read error may explain. V and J are TRBV11-1 and TRBJ1-1, with D possibly matching TRBD1 (6 bases). Germline CDR1 SGHAT, CDR2 FQDESV (reference sequence). This CDR3 spans 15 amino acids. The CDR3 sequence is CAISFGQTLGTEAFF. The CDR3 coding sequence is TGTGCCATCAGCTTCGGACAGACCTTAGGAACTGAAGCTTTCTTT.

On this clonotype itself: The junction differs from germline at one of its ends, possibly a read error. The rearrangement links TRBV10-2 to TRBJ2-7; weak D call: TRBD2 (5 bases). Germline CDR1 is WSHSY and CDR2 is SAAADI. The CDR3 covers 14 residues. CDR3 amino acids: CASNPTVGREEQYF. Here the CDR3 DNA reads TGCGCCAGCAATCCCACAGTGGGCCGGGAAGAGCAGTATTTC.

In the case of this clonotype: One end of the junction does not line up with germline, which may come from a read error. The chain employs TRBV28 and TRBJ2-1, with 12 bases fitting TRBD1. CDR1 and CDR2 (germline): MDHEN, SYDVKM. The CDR3 loop spans 15 amino acids. The CDR3 sequence: CASSLGQGATDERFF. The CDR3 DNA reads TGTGCCAGCAGCTTGGGACAGGGGGCCACCGATGAGCGGTTCTTC.

The CDR3 bases are TGTGCCAGCGGTTCCGGACTAACGGGAGGTAACACCGGGGAGCTGTTTTTT. Amino acids: CASGSGLTGGNTGELFF. The V call is TRBV28, the J call TRBJ2-2; 7 nucleotides match TRBD2. The J segment lost 2 bases and the V segment lost 8 bases, leaving 14 bases of the junction unmatched. CDR3 length: 17 residues. CDR1 is MDHEN and CDR2 is SYDVKM in the germline V gene.

As for this clonotype: Just one base apart from a much larger clone, this may be a read error. CDR3 sequence: CASSLTSGLAGGPGYNEQFF. In DNA, the CDR3 is TGTGCCAGCAGCTTAACTAGCGGTCTAGCGGGAGGGCCGGGCTACAATGAGCAGTTCTTC. The V call is TRBV7-3, the J call TRBJ2-1; TRBD2 matches at 12 bases. The V gene's germline CDR1 is SGHTA and CDR2 FQGTGA. The CDR3 runs to 20 residues. J gave up 3 bases and V 0 bases, and 12 bases lay outside the gene matches. Full variable domain (missing parts from reference TRBV7-3 and TRBJ2-1): GAGVSQTPSNKVTEKGKYVELRCDPISGHTALYWYRQSLGQGPEFLIYFQGTGAADDSGLPNDRFFAVRPEGSVSTLKIQRTERGDSAVYLCASSLTSGLAGGPGYNEQFFGPGTRLTVL.

Concerning this clonotype itself: The junction shows a germline mismatch at one end, possibly a read error. In DNA, the CDR3 is TGTGCCGGCAGTCCCGCTACAGGGGGAATGAACGAGCAGTACTTC. Translation: CAGSPATGGMNEQYF. The chain carries TRBV28 and TRBJ2-7; 8 nucleotides agree with TRBD1. CDR1 is MDHEN and CDR2 is SYDVKM in the germline V gene. The CDR3 runs 15 residues.

This clonotype was observed a single time. A junction boundary mismatches the germline segment, possibly from a read error. V gene TRBV10-2 combines with J gene TRBJ2-3; TRBD2 matches 8 bases. The CDR3 extends over 15 amino acids. The V gene's germline CDR1 is WSHSY and CDR2 SAAADI. The CDR3 DNA is TGCACCAGCAGTGAATCAACAGCGGGAGTGGATACGCAGTATTTC. Protein: CTSSESTAGVDTQYF.

Comment on this clonotype: One end of the junction fails to match germline, which may point to a read error. The J gene is TRBJ2-3, the V gene TRBV5-4; no definite D call. Germline-derived CDR1 and CDR2 are SGHNT and YYREEE (reference sequence). This CDR3 has 13 residues. The CDR3 spells CASSLPSVNTQYF. DNA for the CDR3: TGTGCCAGCAGCCTCCCGAGTGTTAATACACAGTATTTT.

This clonotype was picked up one time. One end of the junction does not line up with germline, which may come from a read error. The genes are TRBV30 and TRBJ2-3; D not certain. The CDR3 length is 11 residues. The V gene's germline CDR1 is GTSNPN and CDR2 SVGIG (reference sequence). This chain's CDR3 is CAWIRSDTQCF. CDR3 coding DNA: TGTGCCTGGATCCGGTCAGATACGCAGTGTTTT.

A remark on this clonotype: One end of the junction is discordant with germline, which a read error may explain. The V call is TRBV3-1, the J call TRBJ2-2; D possibly matches TRBD1 or TRBD2 (5 bases each). Germline V gene lookup returns CDR1 LGHDT and CDR2 YNNKEL (reference sequence). This CDR3 contains 12 residues. CDR3 DNA sequence: TGTACCAGCAGCCAGGGCTTGGGGGAGCTGCTTTTT. It encodes CTSSQGLGELLF.

About this clonotype: No conserved phenylalanine or tryptophan ends this CDR3, so it is likely a read error. This chain links TRBV5-6 with TRBJ2-7, with TRBD1 as a possible D gene (6 bases). Germline V gene lookup returns CDR1 SGHDT and CDR2 YYEEEE. V lost 6 bases to trimming and J lost 7 bases, with 17 bases between them. The CDR3 totals 13 residues. The CDR3 nucleotides read TGTGCCAGCAACACAAAACAGGGTCGGGAGCAGTACTTA. Translated, it gives CASNTKQGREQYL.